This T cell receptor (beta chain) was observed in a study of T cells in Graves' hyperthyroidism and ophthalmopathy. Findings of the study overall: Researchers found most expanded thyroid clonotypes above 0.001 in blood as well.

Amplification of TCR beta CDR3 regions was performed using RNA transcripts as template. Researchers ran a first-round RT-PCR on the TCR CDR3 using the HTBI primer set. TCRdb re-called the multiplex PCR reads with MiXCR, one entry per CDR3 protein. The repertoire holds 300,000 or so distinct CDR3 sequences, with roughly 15% as singletons. Of note for this clonotype: Its target is unknown.

From roughly 10 ml of fresh peripheral blood, PBMCs were isolated. The CDR3 runs to 18 residues. Germline V CDR1 and CDR2: SGHTS, YDEGEE. After removal of 2 bases from V and 3 bases from J, the junction contained 13 bases not matched to a gene. This TCR was recovered from a man aged 30 to 39 with Graves' hyperthyroidism. The sequenced sample was blood. The J gene is TRBJ2-3, the V gene TRBV5-8; 9 bases line up with TRBD2. CDR3 bases: TGTGCCAGCAGCTTCTTGGAGGGTAGCGGGAGTTTGACAGATACGCAGTATTTT. This gives the protein CASSFLEGSGSLTDTQYF.